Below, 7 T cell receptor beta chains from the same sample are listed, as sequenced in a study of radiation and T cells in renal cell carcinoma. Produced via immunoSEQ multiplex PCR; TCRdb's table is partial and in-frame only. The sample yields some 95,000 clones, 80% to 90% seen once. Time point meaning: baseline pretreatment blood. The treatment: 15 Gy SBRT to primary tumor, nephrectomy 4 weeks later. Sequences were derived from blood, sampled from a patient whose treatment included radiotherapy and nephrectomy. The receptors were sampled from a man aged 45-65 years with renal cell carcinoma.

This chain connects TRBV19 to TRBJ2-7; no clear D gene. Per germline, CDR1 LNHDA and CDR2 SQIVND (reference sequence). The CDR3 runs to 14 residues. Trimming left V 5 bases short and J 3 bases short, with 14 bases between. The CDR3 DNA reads TGTGCCAGTAGTCTTGGGCCTTCTAACTACGAGCAGTACTTC. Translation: CASSLGPSNYEQYF.

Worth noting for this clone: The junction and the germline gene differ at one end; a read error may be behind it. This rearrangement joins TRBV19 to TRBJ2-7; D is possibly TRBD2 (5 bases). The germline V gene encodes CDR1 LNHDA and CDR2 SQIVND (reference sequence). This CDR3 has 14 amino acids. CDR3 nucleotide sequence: TGTGCCTCCACGGGAACCCTACACTCCTCCGAGCAGTACTTC. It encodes CASTGTLHSSEQYF.

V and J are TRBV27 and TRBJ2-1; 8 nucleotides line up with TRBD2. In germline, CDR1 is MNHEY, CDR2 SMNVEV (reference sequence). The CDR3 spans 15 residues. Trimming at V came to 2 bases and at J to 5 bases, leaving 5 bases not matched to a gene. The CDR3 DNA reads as TGTGCCAGCAGTTTACCCGGACTAGCTAACAATGAGCAGTTCTTC. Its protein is CASSLPGLANNEQFF.

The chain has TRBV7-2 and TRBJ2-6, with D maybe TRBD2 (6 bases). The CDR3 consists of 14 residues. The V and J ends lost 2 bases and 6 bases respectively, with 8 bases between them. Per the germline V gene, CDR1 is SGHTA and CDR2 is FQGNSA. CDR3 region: CASSLIAVANVLTF. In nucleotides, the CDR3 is TGTGCCAGCAGCTTAATAGCGGTGGCCAACGTCCTGACTTTC. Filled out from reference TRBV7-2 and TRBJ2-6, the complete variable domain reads GAGVSQSPSNKVTEKGKDVELRCDPISGHTALYWYRQSLGQGLEFLIYFQGNSAPDKSGLPSDRFSAERTGGSVSTLTIQRTQQEDSAVYLCASSLIAVANVLTFGAGSRLTVL.

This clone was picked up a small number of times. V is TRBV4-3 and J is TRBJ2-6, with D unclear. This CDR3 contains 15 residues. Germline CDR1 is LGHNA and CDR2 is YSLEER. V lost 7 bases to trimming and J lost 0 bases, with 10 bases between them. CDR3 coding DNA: TGCGCCAGCACCCCCGGAGACTCTGGGGCCAACGTCCTGACTTTC. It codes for CASTPGDSGANVLTF.

The chain's CDR3 is CASSPPSQRTDTQYF. In nucleotides, the CDR3 is TGTGCCAGCTCACCACCGTCACAACGCACAGATACGCAGTATTTT. The chain recombines TRBV18 with TRBJ2-3; D remains ambiguous. Germline-derived CDR1 and CDR2 are KGHSH and LQKENI. V was trimmed by 0 bases and J by 1 base, leaving 8 bases between them. The CDR3 consists of 15 residues.

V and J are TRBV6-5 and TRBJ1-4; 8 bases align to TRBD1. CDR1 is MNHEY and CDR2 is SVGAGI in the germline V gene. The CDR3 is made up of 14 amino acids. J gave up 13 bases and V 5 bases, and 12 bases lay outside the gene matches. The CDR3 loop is CASSTAGQVFRLFF. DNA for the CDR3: TGTGCCAGCAGTACCGCGGGACAGGTTTTTAGACTGTTTTTT.